This T cell receptor beta chain was obtained from a study of molecular identifiers for immune sequencing clone quantification. Study-wide results and caveats: Among effectors, clones above 20 RNA copies held over 97% of molecules; among naive cells, under 1%.

Library preparation followed earlier protocols using designated TCR primers. MiXCR was run by TCRdb on the PCR reads, yielding one entry per CDR3 protein. The profile shows about 630,000 distinct CDR3 sequences, roughly 25% of them singletons. Notes on this clonotype: Its specificity is not known.

This clonotype originated in a human donor in good health. Some libraries in this study had Jurkat cell RNA spiked in. What was sequenced was naive CD8+ T cells from blood, with Jurkat cell RNA spiked in. Subset noted: FACS-sorted CD8+CD4-CCR7+CD45RA+ naive T cells.

The CDR3 DNA sequence: TGCAGTGCTAGAGATCCGGTACACTACGAGCAGTACTTC. This gives the protein CSARDPVHYEQYF. The J gene is TRBJ2-7, the V gene TRBV20-1; D gene ambiguous. The CDR3 length is 13 residues. V dropped 0 bases and J dropped 3 bases, with 9 bases sitting between them. Germline V gene data show CDR1 as DFQATT and CDR2 as SNEGSKA (reference sequence).